What follows is one T cell receptor (beta chain) and its context. This sample is part of a study of blood T cell repertoires in COVID-19. Study-level information: Sample material is recorded as cDNA or gDNA derived from T cells, B-cell-depleted T cells, or PBMCs.

Per germline, CDR1 SNHLY and CDR2 FYNNEI. The V gene lost 11 bases and the J gene lost 2 bases, with 19 bases spanning the gap. CDR3 size: 15 residues. Repertoires were generated with immunoSEQ multiplex PCR, while TCRdb's copy carries only in-frame clones and drops some. The data show roughly 67,000 clones, around 84% seen once. The clonotype originates from a man aged 45-65 years with acute or convalescent COVID-19. J is TRBJ2-1 and V is TRBV2; D may be TRBD2 (5 bases). The specimen was peripheral blood. Here the CDR3 DNA reads TGTGCCCAGCGGATAGAAGGACTGACCTACAATGAGCAGTTCTTC. Its protein is CAQRIEGLTYNEQFF.